The clone carrying this T cell receptor beta chain showed up just once. Library preparation (for TCRbeta) was performed with unique molecular identifiers. Via MiXCR, TCRdb re-called the PCR reads, giving one row per CDR3 protein. This sample carries 500,000 or so distinct CDR3 sequences, about 31% of them seen once, and the ten largest clones take 2% to 2.5%. This entry comes from a study of T-cell reconstitution after alpha-beta-depleted transplantation in children. Trimming took off 7 bases at V and 6 bases at J, with 18 bases between the two ends. The CDR3 runs 15 residues. Germline CDR1 and CDR2: MDHEN and SYDVKM.

J is TRBJ2-2 and V is TRBV28; D gene unclear. This TCR came from a human donor who donated a stem cell graft to a child with aplastic anemia. The source was PBMCs from the stem cell graft donor, collected from the stem cell graft. The CDR3 region is CASTPPQSSAGELFF. The CDR3 DNA is TGTGCCAGCACCCCTCCTCAGTCCTCTGCCGGGGAGCTGTTTTTT.